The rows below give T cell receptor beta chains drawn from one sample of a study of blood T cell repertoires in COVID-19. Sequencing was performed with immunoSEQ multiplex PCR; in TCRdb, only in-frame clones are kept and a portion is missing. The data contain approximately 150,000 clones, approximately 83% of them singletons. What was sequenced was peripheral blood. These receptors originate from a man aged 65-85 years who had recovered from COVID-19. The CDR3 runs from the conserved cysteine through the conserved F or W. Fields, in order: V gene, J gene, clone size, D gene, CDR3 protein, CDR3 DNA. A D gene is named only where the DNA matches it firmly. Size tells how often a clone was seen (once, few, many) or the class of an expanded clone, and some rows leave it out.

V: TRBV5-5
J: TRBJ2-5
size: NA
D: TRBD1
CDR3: CASSFVDRVETQYF
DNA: TGTGCCAGCAGCTTTGTGGACAGGGTGGAGACCCAGTACTTC

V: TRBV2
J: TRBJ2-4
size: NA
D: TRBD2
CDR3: CASSENPRGDIQYF
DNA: TGTGCCAGCAGTGAAAACCCCCGGGGGGACATTCAGTACTTC

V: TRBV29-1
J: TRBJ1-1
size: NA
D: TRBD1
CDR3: CSAAPGQGIMNTEAFF
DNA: TGCAGCGCCGCACCGGGACAGGGGATTATGAACACTGAAGCTTTCTTT

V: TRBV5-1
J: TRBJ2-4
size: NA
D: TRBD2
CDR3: CASSALAGGRNIQYF
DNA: TGCGCCAGCAGCGCCCTAGCGGGAGGGAGAAACATTCAGTACTTC

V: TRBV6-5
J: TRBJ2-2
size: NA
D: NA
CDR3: CASSSQQVFPGELFF
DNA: TGTGCCAGCAGTTCGCAACAGGTTTTCCCCGGGGAGCTGTTTTTT

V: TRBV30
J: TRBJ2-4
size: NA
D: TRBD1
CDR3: CAWRDRGSKNIQYF
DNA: TGTGCCTGGAGGGACAGGGGGTCCAAAAACATTCAGTACTTC

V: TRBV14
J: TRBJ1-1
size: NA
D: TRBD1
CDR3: CASSQDRTGAAFF
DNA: TGTGCCAGCAGCCAAGATCGGACAGGGGCCGCTTTCTTT

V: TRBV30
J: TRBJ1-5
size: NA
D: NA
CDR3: CACVGQYNQPQHF
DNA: TGTGCCTGCGTCGGACAGTACAATCAGCCCCAGCATTTT

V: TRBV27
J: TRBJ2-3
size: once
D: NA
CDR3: CASSRPPGDVWTDTQYF
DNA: TGTGCCAGCAGCCGTCCTCCAGGGGACGTTTGGACAGATACGCAGTATTTT

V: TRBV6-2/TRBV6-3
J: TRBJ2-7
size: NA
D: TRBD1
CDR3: CASSYPGQVYEQYF
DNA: TGTGCCAGCAGTTACCCCGGACAGGTGTACGAGCAGTACTTC

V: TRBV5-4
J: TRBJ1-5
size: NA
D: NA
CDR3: CASSLEGTNQPQHF
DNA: TGTGCCAGCAGCTTGGAGGGGACTAATCAGCCCCAGCATTTT

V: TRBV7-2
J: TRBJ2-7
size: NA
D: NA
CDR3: CASSLPWAGPDEQYF
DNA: TGTGCCAGCAGCCTCCCTTGGGCTGGTCCAGACGAGCAGTACTTC

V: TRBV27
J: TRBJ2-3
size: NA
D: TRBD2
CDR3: CASSLVDPAGGDTQYF
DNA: TGTGCCAGCAGTTTAGTGGATCCAGCGGGAGGAGATACGCAGTATTTT

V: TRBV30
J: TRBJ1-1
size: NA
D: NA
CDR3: CAWRHPGGAFF
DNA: TGTGCCTGGCGCCACCCGGGGGGAGCTTTCTTT

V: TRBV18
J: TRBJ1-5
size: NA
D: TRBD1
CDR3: CASSLDGQGRDNQPQHF
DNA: TGTGCCAGCTCCCTCGATGGACAGGGCAGAGACAATCAGCCCCAGCATTTT

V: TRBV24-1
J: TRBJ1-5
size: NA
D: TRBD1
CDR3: CATSEGTANQPQHF
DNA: TGTGCCACCAGTGAGGGGACAGCCAATCAGCCCCAGCATTTT

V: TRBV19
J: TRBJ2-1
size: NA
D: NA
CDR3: CASSKGTAPNEQFF
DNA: TGTGCCAGTAGTAAAGGGACTGCTCCTAATGAGCAGTTCTTC

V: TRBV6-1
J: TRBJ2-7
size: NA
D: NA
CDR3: CASSEKGRSYEQYF
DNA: TGTGCCAGCAGTGAAAAGGGGCGCTCCTACGAGCAGTACTTC

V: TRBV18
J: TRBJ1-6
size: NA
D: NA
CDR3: CASSPPRGSSYNSPLHF
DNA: TGTGCCAGCTCACCTCCGCGCGGTAGCTCCTATAATTCACCCCTCCACTTT

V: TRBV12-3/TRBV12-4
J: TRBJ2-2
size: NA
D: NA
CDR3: CASSLRVTGELFF
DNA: TGTGCCAGCAGTTTAAGAGTTACCGGGGAGCTGTTTTTT

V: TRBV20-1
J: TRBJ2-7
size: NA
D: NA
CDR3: CSAEGTEQYF
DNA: TGCAGTGCTGAGGGAACCGAGCAGTACTTC

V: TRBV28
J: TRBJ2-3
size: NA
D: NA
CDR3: CASSLIGTDTQYF
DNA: TGTGCCAGCAGTTTGATAGGCACAGATACGCAGTATTTT

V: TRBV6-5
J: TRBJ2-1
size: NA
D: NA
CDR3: CASRGRPYNEQFF
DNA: TGTGCCAGCCGAGGGCGTCCCTACAATGAGCAGTTCTTC